These 27 T cell receptor beta chains originate from one sample sequenced in a study of TET2 disruption in CD19-targeted CAR T cells. For these TCRs, the target antigens are not known. Treatment described: autologous CTL019 cells: CD19 CAR with 4-1BB and CD3 zeta domains. Data came from immunoSEQ multiplex PCR; TCRdb stores just in-frame clones and leaves some out. The sample is made up of about 30,000 clones, and the top ten hold approximately 2% of it. Specimen: CD8- CAR+ T cells sorted from cultured blood T cells, collected for CD19 CAR T cell therapy. Subset indicated: CD8-negative CAR-positive T cells from the infusion product. The receptors stem from a man between 65 and 80 years old with chronic lymphocytic leukemia.

On this clone itself: From the germline J gene comes the end of the CDR3, since the read stops 3 residues before it. J is TRBJ1-1 and V is TRBV30, with 7 bases identical to TRBD1. This CDR3 is 13 amino acids long. Germline V CDR1 and CDR2: GTSNPN, SVGIG (reference sequence). CDR3 protein: CAWDRASTDTAFF. The CDR3 DNA, read in part, is TGTGCCTGGGACAGGGCGAGCACAGATACG.

Worth noting for this clone: The CDR3 is cut off 3 residues early in the read; its end comes from the germline J gene. The rearrangement joins TRBV4-1 to TRBJ1-6, with TRBD1 matching 7 bases. This CDR3 is built from 15 residues. The junction had 7 bases not matched to a gene; V was cut back by 4 bases and J by 7 bases. Germline lookup yields CDR1 MGHRA and CDR2 YSYEKL. The CDR3 region is CASSPGTALNSPLHF. The CDR3 bases that were read are TGCGCCAGCAGCCCAGGGACAGCCCTAAATTCACCC.

Remarks on this clone: The read gets to within 3 residues of the CDR3 end, and the germline J gene fills in the rest. The chain has TRBV13 and TRBJ2-7; 9 bases line up with TRBD1. The germline V gene has CDR1 PRHDT and CDR2 FYEKMQ (reference sequence). Trimming took 7 bases from V and 2 from J; bases not matched to a gene: 9. This CDR3 region has 15 residues. The DNA read from the CDR3 is TGTGCCAGCACCAACTCCCGACAGGGGGCCTACGAG. As protein: CASTNSRQGAYE. In full, the CDR3 is CASTNSRQGAYEQYF.

A word on this clone: The read is 3 residues too short to cover the CDR3 end, so that end is filled in from the germline J gene. The chain uses TRBV11-3 and TRBJ2-4; weak D call: TRBD2 (6 bases). The CDR3 covers 13 residues. CDR1 SGHNT and CDR2 YENEEA come from the germline V gene. CDR3 DNA, as far as it was read: TGTGCCAGCAGCTTAAATTGGGGGGAGACT. It encodes CASSLNWGET. The entire CDR3 reads CASSLNWGETQYF.

For this clone: The CDR3 end is not reached by the read, which stops 3 residues before it; the germline J gene fills it in. J is TRBJ2-1 and V is TRBV7-8, with TRBD1 matching over 7 bases. The CDR3 is made up of 14 amino acids. After removal of 5 bases from V and 3 bases from J, the junction contained 4 bases not matched to a gene. Germline CDR1 reads SGHVS; CDR2 reads FQNEAQ. CDR3: CASSVRDSYNEQFF. The sequenced part of the CDR3 DNA is TGTGCCAGCAGCGTCCGGGACAGCTACAATGAG.

Turning to this clone: Read coverage stops 3 residues before the CDR3 terminus; the germline J gene supplies the remainder. The chain employs TRBV12-3 or TRBV12-4 and TRBJ1-5, with 7 bases that match TRBD1. This CDR3 is built from 15 residues. V trimming: 5 bases; J trimming: 7 bases; junction bases outside the gene matches: 11. This CDR3 reads CASSPQGVYDQPQHF. Incomplete CDR3 DNA: TGTGCCAGCAGTCCTCAGGGGGTGTACGACCAGCCC.

This clone registers medium-sized by frequency. The read stops 3 residues short of the end of the CDR3; the missing end is completed from the germline J gene. The V call is TRBV7-9, the J call TRBJ1-2; 9 bases fit TRBD1. CDR3 length: 15 amino acids. Germline V gene data show CDR1 as SEHNR and CDR2 as FQNEAQ (reference sequence). Incomplete CDR3 DNA: TGTGCCAGCAGCCTACTAGGGACAGGGAGCGAAGGC. Amino acid sequence: CASSLLGTGSEG. The entire CDR3 sequence reads CASSLLGTGSEGYTF.

A remark on this clone: The read ends 3 residues before the CDR3 terminus; that terminus is restored from the germline J gene. The chain carries TRBV29-1 and TRBJ2-3; TRBD1 aligns across 9 bases. Germline V gives CDR1 SQVTM, CDR2 ANQGSEA. V shed 1 base and J 3 bases; nucleotides not matched to a gene: 11. The CDR3 is made up of 17 amino acids. This CDR3 is CSVEGVKGQGITDTQYF. The CDR3 bases that were read are TGCAGCGTTGAAGGTGTCAAGGGACAGGGAATTACAGATACG.

To note about this clone: The read is 3 residues too short to cover the CDR3 end, so that end is filled in from the germline J gene. This chain joins TRBV12-3 or TRBV12-4 and TRBJ2-3; D not certain. The CDR3 covers 12 residues. The V and J ends lost 5 bases and 0 bases respectively, with 3 bases between them. The CDR3 loop reads CASSLSTDTQYF. The CDR3 DNA, read in part, is TGTGCCAGCAGTCTAAGCACAGATACG.

On this clone itself: The CDR3 goes on 3 residues after the read ends, and that part is filled in from the germline J gene. Within the sample, other DNA sequences also encode this same CDR3. The chain links TRBV18 to TRBJ1-3; D is possibly TRBD1 (6 bases). This CDR3 is built from 18 residues. Germline loops: CDR1 KGHSH, CDR2 LQKENI. The ends were cut back, 0 bases at V and 0 bases at J, with 15 bases in the middle. The sequenced part of the CDR3 DNA is TGTGCCAGCTCACCACCCCGGGACAAGGCTGGCTCTGGAAACACC. Its translation is CASSPPRDKAGSGNT. The CDR3 in its entirety is CASSPPRDKAGSGNTIYF.

A word on this clone: The observed sequence ends 3 residues before the CDR3 terminus, with the missing tail filled in from the germline J gene. The chain couples TRBV13 to TRBJ1-2; tentative D call: TRBD1 (6 bases). The length of the CDR3 is 12 residues. Germline-derived CDR1 and CDR2 are PRHDT and FYEKMQ (reference sequence). Trimming removed 5 bases at V and 7 bases at J, with 11 bases between. CDR3 sequence: CASSHTGSGYTF. CDR3 DNA (partial): TGTGCCAGCAGCCATACAGGGAGTGGC.

As for this clone: The read stops 3 residues short of the end of the CDR3; the missing end is completed from the germline J gene. The rearrangement links TRBV28 to TRBJ1-4; D gene ambiguous. The CDR3 covers 12 residues. Germline CDR1 MDHEN, CDR2 SYDVKM. The part of the CDR3 DNA that was read is TGTGCCAGCAGCCTCCAGCGGGTGAAA. Its translation is CASSLQRVK. The entire CDR3 protein is CASSLQRVKLFF.

With respect to this clone: The read terminates 3 residues ahead of where the CDR3 ends, so the germline J gene completes it. This chain uses TRBV6-2 or TRBV6-3 with TRBJ1-6; 8 bases agree with TRBD1. CDR3 length equals 14 residues. V shed 6 bases, J shed 7 bases, and the junction held 5 bases outside the gene matches. The germline gives CDR1 MNHEY, CDR2 SVGEGT. CDR3 DNA (partial): TGTGCCAGCAGCTACAGGGGGAGGAATTCACCC. Translated: CASSYRGRNSP. The whole CDR3 sequence is CASSYRGRNSPLHF.

Note on this clone: The read gets to within 3 residues of the CDR3 end, and the germline J gene fills in the rest. The chain joins TRBV7-6 to TRBJ2-3, with TRBD2 identical over 9 bases. Germline CDR1 reads SGHVS; CDR2 reads FNYEAQ. The CDR3 contains 16 residues. After removal of 10 bases from V and 3 bases from J, the junction contained 14 bases not matched to a gene. CDR3 sequence reads: CAISQRASGETDTQYF. The DNA read from the CDR3 is TGTGCCATATCCCAGAGGGCTAGCGGGGAGACAGATACG.

Remarks on this clone: From the germline J gene comes the end of the CDR3, since the read stops 3 residues before it. The chain carries TRBV5-3 and TRBJ1-2; TRBD1 agrees at 8 bases. TRBV5-3 has ORF status, its function being uncertain. J lost 5 bases, V lost 0 bases, and 15 bases had no gene match. The CDR3 covers 18 residues. The part of the CDR3 DNA that was read is TGTGCCAGAAGCTTGGCAGGGAGATGGAGTTACAGGGGGTATGGC. It yields the protein CARSLAGRWSYRGYG. The entire CDR3 reads CARSLAGRWSYRGYGYTF.

Of note for this clone: The read finishes 3 residues shy of the CDR3 end, and the germline J gene is used to complete it. V gene TRBV5-1 combines with J gene TRBJ2-2; weak D call: TRBD1 (5 bases). The CDR3 sequence is 16 residues long. Trimming took off 9 bases at V and 0 bases at J, with 18 bases between the two ends. Germline assignment: CDR1 SGHRS and CDR2 YFSETQ. The sequenced part of the CDR3 DNA is TGCGCCACCCGGGCAGGGCTGTTCGCGAACACCGGGGAG. Protein: CATRAGLFANTGE. The entire CDR3 reads CATRAGLFANTGELFF.

Worth noting for this clone: The read terminates 3 residues before the CDR3 end, so the remaining end is supplied by the germline J gene. The chain carries TRBV2 and TRBJ1-1, with a tentative D call TRBD1 (5 bases). The CDR3 contains 16 residues. Germline-derived CDR1 and CDR2 are SNHLY and FYNNEI. CDR3 region: CASSDGGSGGSNIAFF. The sequenced CDR3 bases are TGTGCCAGCAGTGATGGAGGTAGCGGGGGGTCAAACATT.

Points on this clone: The read falls 3 residues short of the CDR3 end, and the missing part is taken from the germline J gene. J is TRBJ1-1 and V is TRBV7-2; possibly TRBD1 for D (6 bases). CDR3 length equals 14 residues. The germline CDR1 and CDR2 sequences are SGHTA and FQGNSA. The CDR3 DNA, read in part, is TGTGCCAGCAGCTTAGGAGGGGCAGGGGCTATA. This gives the protein CASSLGGAGAI. The whole CDR3 protein is CASSLGGAGAIAFF.

As regards this clone: The read gets to within 3 residues of the CDR3 end, and the germline J gene fills in the rest. J is TRBJ2-7 and V is TRBV11-2, with 7 bases fitting TRBD1. This CDR3 spans 14 amino acids. The germline CDR1 and CDR2 sequences are SGHAT and FQNNGV. J lost 2 bases, V lost 4 bases, and 5 bases had no gene match. CDR3 loop: CASSYLGTAYEQYF. The sequenced CDR3 bases are TGTGCCAGCAGCTACCTGGGGACAGCCTACGAG. The variable domain in full, with the rest retrieved from reference TRBV11-2 and TRBJ2-7, is EAGVAQSPRYKIIEKRQSVAFWCNPISGHATLYWYQQILGQGPKLLIQFQNNGVVDDSQLPKDRFSAERLKGVDSTLKIQPAKLEDSAVYLCASSYLGTAYEQYFGPGTRLTVT.

Comment on this clone: Read data end 3 residues before the CDR3 end; the end is taken from the germline J gene. This rearrangement joins TRBV28 to TRBJ1-1; TRBD1 matches at 7 bases. The CDR3 spans 14 residues. V was pared by 6 bases and J by 1 base, with 5 bases of the junction left unmatched. The germline gives CDR1 MDHEN, CDR2 SYDVKM. The CDR3 loop is CASRVTGTNTEAFF. The sequenced CDR3 bases are TGTGCCAGCAGGGTGACAGGGACGAACACTGAA.

About this clone itself: The read ends 3 residues before the CDR3 terminus; that terminus is restored from the germline J gene. The genes are TRBV7-3 and TRBJ2-4, with D uncertain. Germline loops: CDR1 SGHTA, CDR2 FQGTGA. The length of the CDR3 is 13 residues. CDR3 bases read: TGTGCCAGCAGCTTAAACCCGGTCTATGGT. It specifies CASSLNPVYG. The CDR3, in full, reads CASSLNPVYGQYF.

In regard to this clone: The read terminates 3 residues before the CDR3 end, so the remaining end is supplied by the germline J gene. The V call is TRBV5-4, the J call TRBJ2-2; 8 bases are shared with TRBD2. The CDR3 extends over 16 amino acids. Germline V gene lookup returns CDR1 SGHNT and CDR2 YYREEE (reference sequence). The CDR3 DNA, read in part, is TGTGCCAGCAGCTTGGCGGGGGGGGCAACTAATGAAAAG. It yields the protein CASSLAGGATNEK. The CDR3 in its entirety is CASSLAGGATNEKLFF. The whole variable domain, filled in from reference TRBV5-4 and TRBJ2-2, reads ETGVTQSPTHLIKTRGQQVTLRCSSQSGHNTVSWYQQALGQGPQFIFQYYREEENGRGNFPPRFSGLQFPNYSSELNVNALELDDSALYLCASSLAGGATNEKLFFGEGSRLTVL.

Of note for this clone: The read gets to within 3 residues of the CDR3 end, and the germline J gene fills in the rest. This sequence joins TRBV4-1 and TRBJ2-7, with 8 bases fitting TRBD1. This CDR3 is built from 18 residues. V trimming: 0 bases; J trimming: 5 bases; junction bases outside the gene matches: 15. Germline values: CDR1 MGHRA, CDR2 YSYEKL. The chain's CDR3 is CASSQDWGVGQGHDEQYF. The CDR3 bases that were read are TGCGCCAGCAGCCAAGACTGGGGCGTTGGACAGGGACACGACGAG.

Concerning this clone itself: The observed sequence ends 3 residues before the CDR3 terminus, with the missing tail filled in from the germline J gene. The chain couples TRBV18 to TRBJ1-5, with D possibly TRBD1 on 6 matching bases. Germline V gene data show CDR1 as KGHSH and CDR2 as LQKENI. The CDR3 contains 15 residues. Trimming pared 0 bases from V and 3 bases from J, leaving 9 bases between. CDR3 bases read: TGTGCCAGCTCACCACCACAGGGTTTCAATCAGCCC. Translated, it gives CASSPPQGFNQP. The full CDR3 protein is CASSPPQGFNQPQHF.

This clone counts as medium-sized (0.01 to 0.1%) by frequency. The CDR3 goes on 3 residues after the read ends, and that part is filled in from the germline J gene. The chain recombines TRBV19 with TRBJ1-1, with TRBD1 matching over 9 bases. CDR1 LNHDA and CDR2 SQIVND come from the germline V gene (reference sequence). CDR3 length equals 16 residues. With V trimmed by 3 bases and J by 6 bases, 11 bases remained unmatched. The covered CDR3 bases are TGTGCCAGTAGTATCCCGGACAGGGGCCGCGGCGCTGAA. It encodes CASSIPDRGRGAE. The entire CDR3 protein is CASSIPDRGRGAEAFF. Full variable domain (outside the CDR3, taken from reference TRBV19 and TRBJ1-1): DGGITQSPKYLFRKEGQNVTLSCEQNLNHDAMYWYRQDPGQGLRLIYYSQIVNDFQKGDIAEGYSVSREKKESFPLTVTSAQKNPTAFYLCASSIPDRGRGAEAFFGQGTRLTVV.

Remarks on this clone: The CDR3 end falls 3 residues outside the read, so it is completed with the germline J gene. The rearrangement uses TRBV29-1 and TRBJ1-1; 9 bases are a match to TRBD1. The trim removed 7 bases at V and 5 bases at J, leaving 11 bases unmatched. This CDR3 is 14 amino acids long. Germline lookup yields CDR1 SQVTM and CDR2 ANQGSEA. CDR3 loop: CSASLGQGGTEAFF. The DNA read from the CDR3 is TGCAGCGCAAGCTTGGGACAGGGAGGTACTGAA.

The chain's CDR3 is CASSPTGQGAMGQYF. The CDR3 DNA, read in part, is TGTGCCAGCTCACCTACGGGACAGGGGGCGATGGGT. The chain uses TRBV18 and TRBJ2-4, with 12 bases that match TRBD1. The CDR3 goes on 3 residues after the read ends, and that part is filled in from the germline J gene. The CDR3 is 15 residues long. The germline V gene has CDR1 KGHSH and CDR2 LQKENI.